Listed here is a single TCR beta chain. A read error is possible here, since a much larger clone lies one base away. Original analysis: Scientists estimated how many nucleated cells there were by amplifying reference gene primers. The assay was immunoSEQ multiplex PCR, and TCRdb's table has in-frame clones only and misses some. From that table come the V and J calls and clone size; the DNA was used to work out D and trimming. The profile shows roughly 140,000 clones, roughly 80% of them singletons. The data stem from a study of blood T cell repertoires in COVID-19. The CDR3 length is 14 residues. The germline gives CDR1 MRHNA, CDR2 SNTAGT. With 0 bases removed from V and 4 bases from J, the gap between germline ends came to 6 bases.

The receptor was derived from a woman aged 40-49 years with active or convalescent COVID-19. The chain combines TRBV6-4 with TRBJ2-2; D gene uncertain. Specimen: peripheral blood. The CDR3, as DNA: TGTGCCAGCAGTGACTCGCCTAGCACCGGGGAGCTGTTTTTT. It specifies CASSDSPSTGELFF.